The following is a TCR beta chain sequence with its context. Antigen specificity is unknown. This sample is part of a study of T cells expressing NK-cell markers. In the study overall: The authors derived TCR beta repertoires from sorted CD3+CD56+NKG2C+, CD3+CD56+NKG2C- and CD3+CD56-NKG2C+ T cells. Regarding the study as a whole: In several donors, dominant clonotypes made up roughly 28.3-65% of CD3+CD56-NKG2C+ cells.

TCRdb re-called the 5' RACE reads and gives one entry per CDR3 protein, without DNA. Found here are about 170,000 distinct CDR3 sequences; the top ten clones hold over 20%. Germline V CDR1 and CDR2: SGHRS, YFSETQ. This CDR3 spans 15 amino acids. The sample comprised blood T cells: a sorted CD56 or NKG2C T cell subset, CD4+ or CD8+ T cells, or bulk PBMC T cells (not recorded which). This clonotype originated in a man aged 18-75 years in good health. The chain recombines TRBV5-1 with TRBJ2-5; TCRdb outputs TRBD1, but without DNA this stays unchecked. The CDR3 region is CASSFRDRERETQYF.